This T cell receptor beta chain originates from a study of blood T cell repertoires in COVID-19. Overall study context: Collection of acute and convalescent COVID-19 samples took place in the United States, Italy and Spain.

Data came from immunoSEQ multiplex PCR; TCRdb stores just in-frame clones and leaves some out. This repertoire shows more than 200,000 clones, around 84% found once; its top ten account for about 10%. The V end was cut by 5 bases, the J end by 7 bases, with 11 bases between. CDR1 and CDR2 from the germline V gene are LNHDA and SQIVND (reference sequence). The CDR3 extends over 12 amino acids. This TCR came from a woman aged 80 or over with COVID-19, enrolled during active disease. V is TRBV19 and J is TRBJ1-1; D may be TRBD1 (5 bases). Sequenced: peripheral blood. For the CDR3, the DNA is TGTGCCAGTAGTGGATGGGGCAGTGAAGCTTTCTTT. This codes for CASSGWGSEAFF.